The sequence of this T cell receptor (beta chain) was determined in a study of response to subunit inactivated influenza vaccine. Study-level points and caveats: It was the authors' suggestion that each seasonal influenza vaccination recruits few new T cells.

Germline CDR1 LNHNV, CDR2 YYDKDF (reference sequence). The CDR3 has 13 residues. TCRdb processed the RT-PCR reads anew with MiXCR; each CDR3 protein has one entry. There are fewer than 800,000 distinct CDR3 sequences in the sample; 15% to 19% occur only once, and around a tenth lies in the top ten. This clonotype was seen a few times. Antigen unknown. Germline is not matched at one junction end, which may reflect a read error. This rearrangement joins TRBV15 to TRBJ2-1; 10 bases line up with TRBD2. This sample comprised PBMCs from blood, obtained 12 days after vaccination. This TCR was sampled from a man in his forties or fifties who received an inactivated influenza vaccine. The CDR3 bases are TGTGCCACCAGCAGTCCGACCGGGACTAGCGTAGGTTTC. This encodes CATSSPTGTSVGF.